Given below is one T cell receptor (beta chain) in context. Some clones are missing from TCRdb's copy, which holds only in-frame ones; the method was immunoSEQ multiplex PCR. The sample holds 11,000 or so clones; about 67% are singletons and the top ten take roughly 11%. This entry is derived from a study of tumor-infiltrating lymphocytes in localized non-small cell lung cancer. The CDR3 length is 14 residues. In germline, CDR1 is LGHNA, CDR2 YSLEER. With 1 base clipped from V and 5 bases from J, the junction kept 3 bases outside the gene matches. Input material: uninvolved lung tissue not adjacent to the tumor. This TCR was recovered from a human donor with non-small cell lung cancer. This rearrangement joins TRBV4-3 to TRBJ2-7, with 9 bases matching TRBD1. The CDR3 spells CASSQGRTGDEQYF. As DNA, the CDR3 is TGCGCCAGCAGCCAAGGGCGGACAGGGGACGAGCAGTACTTC.